The 7 T cell receptor beta chains listed next were all sequenced from one sample in a study of PD-1 blockade in mismatch repair-deficient tumors. The protocol was immunoSEQ multiplex PCR, while the TCRdb copy is restricted to in-frame clones and leaves out a portion. The sample carries about 110,000 clones, 65% to 80% recorded once. Sample: peripheral blood, taken approximately 14 months after starting pembrolizumab. These receptor sequences come from an adult with mismatch repair-deficient cancer.

J is TRBJ1-4 and V is TRBV5-1; 11 bases agree with TRBD1. This CDR3 has 16 amino acids. V shed 4 bases and J 8 bases; nucleotides not matched to a gene: 10. Germline V gene sequence: CDR1 SGHRS, CDR2 YFSETQ. The CDR3 nucleotides are TGCGCCAGCAGCATAAAGCCGGGACAGGGGGAAGAAAAACTGTTTTTT. The encoded protein is CASSIKPGQGEEKLFF.

The chain recombines TRBV9 with TRBJ2-3; 16 nucleotides match TRBD2. The CDR3 covers 18 residues. J gave up 5 bases and V 0 bases, and 6 bases lay outside the gene matches. CDR1 is SGDLS and CDR2 is YYNGEE in the germline V gene. The CDR3 is CASSVEGLAGGPGDTQYF. CDR3 sequence (DNA): TGTGCCAGCAGCGTAGAGGGACTAGCGGGAGGGCCGGGAGATACGCAGTATTTT.

V is TRBV10-3 and J is TRBJ2-1; the match to TRBD2 covers 11 bases. V shed 6 bases and J 8 bases; nucleotides not matched to a gene: 9. CDR1 and CDR2 from the germline V gene are ENHRY and SYGVKD. This CDR3 comprises 15 residues. CDR3 in amino acids: CAISETSGRQYEQFF. The CDR3 DNA reads as TGTGCCATCAGCGAAACTAGCGGGAGACAGTATGAGCAGTTCTTC.

The gene calls are TRBV27 and TRBJ2-1, with 14 bases fitting TRBD2. This CDR3 comprises 18 residues. Looked up from germline, CDR1 is MNHEY and CDR2 is SMNVEV (reference sequence). With V trimmed by 5 bases and J by 4 bases, 10 bases remained unmatched. DNA for the CDR3: TGTGCCAGCAGTCAGGGACTAGCGGGAGTAGGGCCTTACAATGAGCAGTTCTTC. Translated: CASSQGLAGVGPYNEQFF.

V gene TRBV4-3 combines with J gene TRBJ2-3; D remains unclear. Trimming shortened V by 3 bases and J by 5 bases, and 6 bases separated the two germline ends. The CDR3 loop spans 12 amino acids. CDR1 and CDR2 (germline): LGHNA, YSLEER. The chain's CDR3 is CASSHLGDTQYF. DNA for the CDR3: TGCGCCAGCAGCCACCTCGGAGATACGCAGTATTTT.

This clone has just one count. The rearrangement joins TRBV6-5 to TRBJ2-2; maybe TRBD1 (5 bases). Trimming took off 4 bases at V and 4 bases at J, with 10 bases between the two ends. CDR1 and CDR2 from the germline V gene are MNHEY and SVGAGI. The CDR3 length is 14 residues. The CDR3 sequence is CASSLNRITGELFF. In DNA form, the CDR3 reads TGTGCCAGCAGTTTGAACAGGATCACCGGGGAGCTGTTTTTT.

This sequence joins TRBV7-2 and TRBJ1-1; 9 nucleotides line up with TRBD1. CDR3 length equals 15 residues. V shed 4 bases, J shed 1 base, and the junction held 4 bases outside the gene matches. Germline lookup yields CDR1 SGHTA and CDR2 FQGNSA. The CDR3 DNA reads as TGTGCCAGCAGCTCCGGACAGGGGAAGAACACTGAAGCTTTCTTT. This codes for CASSSGQGKNTEAFF.